Following are 26 T cell receptor beta chains from one sample sequenced in a study of glioma-infiltrating T cells. The iRepertoire nested amplicon-rescue multiplex PCR amplified TCR alpha and beta CDR3s from RNA. TCRdb itself ran the multiplex PCR reads through MiXCR, one entry per CDR3 protein. Counted here are over 130,000 distinct CDR3 sequences, roughly two fifths occurring once; the ten biggest clones make up around 18%. The sequenced sample was glioma tissue, nonneoplastic brain tissue, or PBMCs (not recorded which). These receptors came from a human donor with low-grade glioma or glioblastoma, undergoing nonglioma brain surgery, or in good health (not recorded which).

This clonotype was seen a few times. This sequence joins TRBV11-3 and TRBJ2-1; D is unclear. The CDR3 loop spans 12 amino acids. V shed 5 bases and J shed 11 bases, with 13 bases lying between them. The germline CDR1 and CDR2 sequences are SGHNT and YENEEA. CDR3 in DNA: TGTGCCAGCAGCCCTCAAGCAGTTCAGCAGTTCTTC. Translating gives CASSPQAVQQFF.

This chain uses TRBV6-1 with TRBJ2-5; TRBD2 aligns across 9 bases. J lost 1 base, V lost 5 bases, and 8 bases had no gene match. Germline lookup yields CDR1 MNHNS and CDR2 SASEGT. This CDR3 spans 16 amino acids. CDR3 loop: CASSRGAGGGQETQYF. In DNA form, the CDR3 reads TGTGCCAGCAGTCGGGGAGCGGGAGGCGGCCAAGAGACCCAGTACTTC.

The DNA for the CDR3 is TGTGCCACCAGTGTAGGGGGAACAGGAGGCGCTTTCTTT. This translates into CATSVGGTGGAFF. The chain is built from TRBV24-1 and TRBJ1-1; the D gene is possibly TRBD1 (6 bases). Germline V lookup: CDR1 KGHDR, CDR2 SFDVKD. V lost 5 bases and J 11 bases, leaving 17 bases between the germline ends. This CDR3 has 13 residues.

The genes are TRBV4-1 and TRBJ1-2; D is uncertain. Germline values: CDR1 MGHRA, CDR2 YSYEKL. The CDR3 is 15 residues long. V was trimmed by 1 base and J by 4 bases, leaving 13 bases between them. In nucleotides, the CDR3 is TGCGCCAGCAGCCAAGCAAACGGGGATTTCTATGGCTACACCTTC. Encoded protein: CASSQANGDFYGYTF.

The table lists this clonotype with a few counts. The V call is TRBV6-6, the J call TRBJ1-3, with unresolved D. This CDR3 is 15 amino acids long. V was pared by 2 bases and J by 0 bases, with 8 bases between. Germline CDR1 MNHNY, CDR2 SVGAGI (reference sequence). CDR3 residues: CASSYDTVSGNTIYF. In DNA form, the CDR3 reads TGTGCCAGCAGTTACGACACCGTCTCTGGAAACACCATATATTTT.

This clonotype appeared many times. The genes are TRBV6-1 and TRBJ2-1; no firm D call. The CDR3 is 15 residues long. Germline V lookup: CDR1 MNHNS, CDR2 SASEGT. Trimming stripped 5 bases from V and 3 bases from J, with 14 bases between. The CDR3: CASSTVKRVYNEQFF. The DNA of the CDR3 is TGTGCCAGCAGTACGGTAAAACGGGTCTACAATGAGCAGTTCTTC.

Written as DNA, the CDR3 is TGTGCCAGCAGAACTCGGGACTTACTTACAGATACGCAGTATTTT. This codes for CASRTRDLLTDTQYF. The chain combines TRBV7-6 with TRBJ2-3; TRBD2 might be the D (6 bases). The germline V gene encodes CDR1 SGHVS and CDR2 FNYEAQ. The CDR3 has 15 amino acids. Trimming left V 6 bases short and J 3 bases short, with 16 bases between.

This clonotype was counted only a few times. This rearrangement joins TRBV20-1 to TRBJ2-7; either TRBD1 or TRBD2 may fit D (5 bases each). V was cut by 2 bases and J by 3 bases, with 11 bases left in between. CDR3 size: 13 residues. Per germline, CDR1 DFQATT and CDR2 SNEGSKA (reference sequence). As DNA, the CDR3 is TGCAGTGCTAGACCTGGGACGAGCTACGAGCAGTACTTC. Translated: CSARPGTSYEQYF.

This clonotype was detected only a few times. The V call is TRBV6-4, the J call TRBJ2-3; D may be TRBD2 (6 bases). This CDR3 comprises 15 residues. Germline loops: CDR1 MRHNA, CDR2 SNTAGT. V lost 5 bases to trimming and J lost 2 bases, with 14 bases between them. This chain's CDR3 is CASSLQGGSTDTQYF. The CDR3 region has the DNA TGTGCCAGCAGTCTTCAGGGAGGATCCACAGATACGCAGTATTTT.

There are a few counts of this clonotype. The V and J genes are TRBV24-1 and TRBJ2-3, with TRBD2 as a possible D gene (6 bases). Germline V CDR1 and CDR2: KGHDR, SFDVKD. Deletions cut 4 bases from V and 6 bases from J, with 10 bases between. The CDR3 covers 13 residues. The CDR3 loop reads CATSEPGEDTQYF. The CDR3 nucleotides read TGTGCCACCAGTGAACCGGGAGAGGATACGCAGTATTTT.

This clonotype was found many times. The chain recombines TRBV6-6 with TRBJ2-1; 7 nucleotides agree with TRBD1. J was trimmed by 5 bases and V by 0 bases; bases with no gene match: 4. The CDR3 has 15 amino acids. The germline V gene has CDR1 MNHNY and CDR2 SVGAGI (reference sequence). CDR3 bases: TGTGCCAGCAGTTACTCGTGGGACAGAAACAATGAGCAGTTCTTC. As protein: CASSYSWDRNNEQFF.

This rearrangement joins TRBV12-3 or TRBV12-4 to TRBJ1-1; D perhaps matches TRBD1 (5 bases). The CDR3 is made up of 12 amino acids. The V end lost 7 bases, the J end lost 8 bases, and 14 bases lay between the germline ends. Here the CDR3 DNA reads TGTGCCAGCACGGGGGGGGGGAAGGAAGCTTTCTTT. This translates into CASTGGGKEAFF.

Remarks on this clonotype: The CDR3 end shows no conserved phenylalanine or tryptophan, and so a read error is likely. The chain is built from TRBV4-1 and TRBJ2-7, with a weak D call TRBD1 (6 bases). The CDR3 is 16 amino acids. Germline V gene sequence: CDR1 MGHRA, CDR2 YSYEKL. The germline V and J ends were trimmed by 3 bases and 0 bases, with 15 bases remaining between them. The CDR3 region has the DNA TGCGCCAGCAGCCACTCTCCCCGGGACAACTCCTACGAGCAGTACCTC. This sequence encodes CASSHSPRDNSYEQYL.

The V call is TRBV20-1, the J call TRBJ2-1, with a tentative D call TRBD2 (6 bases). V lost 0 bases, J lost 1 base, and 13 bases lay in between. Germline CDR1 reads DFQATT; CDR2 reads SNEGSKA (reference sequence). This CDR3 is 16 amino acids long. The CDR3 sequence is CSARDQGSGSYNEQFF. CDR3 sequence (DNA): TGCAGTGCTAGAGATCAGGGTAGCGGTTCCTACAATGAGCAGTTCTTC.

This clonotype was counted a few times. The J gene is TRBJ2-3, the V gene TRBV6-1, with 9 positions matching TRBD2. The ends lost 4 bases at V and 4 bases at J; junction bases unmatched: 9. This CDR3 has 16 amino acids. The germline gives CDR1 MNHNS, CDR2 SASEGT. The CDR3 DNA is TGTGCCAGCAGTGCGGGTAGCGGGAGAATGGCAGATACGCAGTATTTT. Its protein is CASSAGSGRMADTQYF.

There are a few counts of this clonotype. The chain is built from TRBV2 and TRBJ2-1, with a weak D call TRBD2 (6 bases). From germline, CDR1 is SNHLY and CDR2 FYNNEI. Trimming left V 6 bases short and J 2 bases short, with 14 bases between. This CDR3 contains 15 residues. The CDR3 DNA follows: TGTGCCAGCAGGGAAAGGGCGGGACCCTACAATGAGCAGTTCTTC. It encodes CASRERAGPYNEQFF.

The V call is TRBV4-1, the J call TRBJ1-2; tentatively, D is TRBD1 (6 bases). V dropped 6 bases and J dropped 9 bases, with 14 bases sitting between them. Germline values: CDR1 MGHRA, CDR2 YSYEKL. The CDR3 spans 12 residues. The CDR3 DNA is TGCGCCAGCAGAGATTCAGGGGATCGCTACACCTTC. Translation: CASRDSGDRYTF.

This chain joins TRBV6-1 and TRBJ1-1, with 7 bases identical to TRBD1. V lost 6 bases to trimming and J lost 8 bases; unmatched junction nucleotides: 9. The V gene's germline CDR1 is MNHNS and CDR2 SASEGT. This CDR3 is 13 amino acids long. The CDR3, as DNA: TGTGCCAGCAGATGGGCAGGGGGTGGGGAAGCTTTCTTT. As protein: CASRWAGGGEAFF.

At least ten counts were recorded for this clonotype. The chain combines TRBV7-2 with TRBJ2-3; D not certain. This CDR3 region has 15 residues. The V end was cut by 1 base, the J end by 0 bases, with 8 bases between. Germline CDR1 reads SGHTA; CDR2 reads FQGNSA. In DNA form, the CDR3 reads TGTGCCAGCAGCTTAGACAGAATTAGCACAGATACGCAGTATTTT. Its translation is CASSLDRISTDTQYF.

J is TRBJ1-1 and V is TRBV6-1; weak D call: TRBD1 (6 bases). CDR1 and CDR2 (germline): MNHNS, SASEGT. This CDR3 contains 14 residues. The V end lost 3 bases, the J end lost 0 bases, and 8 bases lay between the germline ends. Here the CDR3 DNA reads TGTGCCAGCAGTGAGACAGGCTTGAACACTGAAGCTTTCTTT. Protein product: CASSETGLNTEAFF.

This clonotype showed up just a few times. V is TRBV15 and J is TRBJ2-5, with a tentative D call TRBD1 (6 bases). The germline CDR1 and CDR2 sequences are LNHNV and YYDKDF (reference sequence). This CDR3 is 14 amino acids long. The V gene lost 0 bases and the J gene lost 9 bases, with 14 bases spanning the gap. The CDR3, as DNA: TGTGCCACCAGCAGAGATCGGGACACCAGGGCCCAGTACTTC. Protein: CATSRDRDTRAQYF.

This clonotype was detected once. This chain uses TRBV18 with TRBJ2-3, with 10 bases fitting TRBD2. Per the germline V gene, CDR1 is KGHSH and CDR2 is LQKENI. Trimming cost V 6 bases and J 7 bases; bases outside gene matches: 10. There are 15 residues in the CDR3. CDR3 in DNA: TGTGCCAGCTCGGACGGACTAGCGGACCGTTATACGCAGTATTTT. The encoded protein is CASSDGLADRYTQYF. Full variable domain (remainder filled in from reference TRBV18 and TRBJ2-3): NAGVMQNPRHLVRRRGQEARLRCSPMKGHSHVYWYRQLPEEGLKFMVYLQKENIIDESGMPKERFSAEFPKEGPSILRIQQVVRGDSAAYFCASSDGLADRYTQYFGPGTRLTVL.

V and J are TRBV2 and TRBJ1-1, with D perhaps matching TRBD1 (6 bases). Between the trimmed V and J ends, which lost 5 bases and 2 bases, there was a span of 15 bases. The CDR3 sequence is 15 residues long. Germline values: CDR1 SNHLY, CDR2 FYNNEI. DNA of the CDR3: TGTGCCAGCAGTCCGGGACAAGGACCTAACACTGAAGCTTTCTTT. This gives the protein CASSPGQGPNTEAFF.

This clonotype was seen only a few times. The rearrangement joins TRBV20-1 to TRBJ2-7; 7 nucleotides agree with TRBD2. The germline V gene encodes CDR1 DFQATT and CDR2 SNEGSKA (reference sequence). V shed 6 bases, J shed 3 bases, and the junction held 11 bases outside the gene matches. The CDR3 consists of 14 residues. The CDR3 is CSATPLANNYEQYF. CDR3 sequence (DNA): TGCAGTGCGACTCCACTAGCGAACAACTACGAGCAGTACTTC.

This clonotype has only a few counts. The V gene is TRBV7-2, the J gene TRBJ2-7; maybe TRBD1 (5 bases). The CDR3 runs 13 residues. Trimming removed 2 bases at V and 5 bases at J, with 10 bases between. CDR1 SGHTA and CDR2 FQGNSA come from the germline V gene. CDR3: CASSLLQGHEQYF. The CDR3, as DNA: TGTGCCAGCAGCTTATTGCAGGGTCACGAGCAGTACTTC.

The chain combines TRBV10-3 with TRBJ1-1; D gene uncertain. Germline V gives CDR1 ENHRY, CDR2 SYGVKD. V was clipped by 3 bases and J by 2 bases, with 7 bases between them. This CDR3 spans 13 amino acids. CDR3 region: CAISDPLNTEAFF. The DNA for the CDR3 is TGTGCCATCAGTGACCCGTTAAACACTGAAGCTTTCTTT.